A selection of T cell receptor beta chains follows, all from one sample in a study of cytomegalovirus exposure and HLA in healthy donors. Sequenced by immunoSEQ multiplex PCR; TCRdb stores in-frame clones only, minus some. The table records about 220,000 clones, approximately 88% of them present only once. Sequencing used PBMCs. The receptors come from a woman aged 30 to 39 in good health and CMV-seropositive. CDR3s include the opening cysteine and the closing phenylalanine or tryptophan. A D gene is named only where the DNA matches it firmly. Some rows mark clone size as missing; the rest say once, few, many or name a class of expanded clone.

clone_size	v_call	d_call	j_call	cdr3_aa	cdr3_nt
-	TRBV27	-	TRBJ2-5	CASSSLQGKETQYF	TGTGCCAGCAGTTCGTTGCAGGGGAAGGAGACCCAGTACTTC
once	TRBV27	-	TRBJ1-1	CASMWGRGLRNTEAFF	TGTGCCAGCATGTGGGGGCGAGGCCTCCGAAACACTGAAGCTTTCTTT
-	TRBV27	TRBD2	TRBJ2-5	CASSGRGSWETQYF	TGTGCCAGCAGTGGGCGGGGGTCGTGGGAGACCCAGTACTTC
-	TRBV7-3	TRBD2	TRBJ2-1	CASSLGSSGSRNEQFF	TGTGCCAGCAGCTTAGGGTCTAGCGGGAGTAGGAATGAGCAGTTCTTC
-	TRBV27	-	TRBJ1-3	CASSLNRVSGNTIYF	TGTGCCAGCAGTCTAAACAGGGTATCTGGAAACACCATATATTTT
once	TRBV27	TRBD2	TRBJ2-5	CASTRFGTSGRETQYF	TGTGCCAGCACGCGGTTCGGGACTAGCGGGAGAGAGACCCAGTACTTC
-	TRBV4-2	TRBD2	TRBJ2-1	CASSQDPLAGGPGYNEQFF	TGTGCCAGCAGCCAAGACCCGCTAGCGGGAGGGCCGGGGTACAATGAGCAGTTCTTC
-	TRBV12-5	-	TRBJ2-2	CASGLGPGLIGELFF	TGTGCTAGTGGTCTGGGACCGGGGCTGATCGGGGAGCTGTTTTTT
-	TRBV10-3	TRBD2	TRBJ2-7	CAISGAGDSYEQYF	TGTGCCATCAGTGGGGCGGGAGATTCCTACGAGCAGTACTTC
-	TRBV7-6	-	TRBJ2-5	CASSLGQQETQYF	TGTGCCAGCAGTTTGGGGCAGCAAGAGACCCAGTACTTC
once	TRBV7-2	-	TRBJ2-4	CASSLEPGLAKNIQYF	TGTGCCAGCAGCTTAGAACCAGGTCTAGCCAAAAACATTCAGTACTTC
-	TRBV30	-	TRBJ2-1	CAWSSGRGGNEQFF	TGTGCCTGGAGTAGCGGCCGTGGCGGGAACGAGCAGTTCTTC
-	TRBV27	TRBD2	TRBJ2-1	CASSSISPSYGRDNEQFF	TGTGCCAGCAGTTCCATTTCCCCAAGCTACGGGAGGGACAATGAGCAGTTCTTC
-	TRBV5-1	-	TRBJ2-7	CASSTHPGRKTYEQYF	TGCGCCAGCAGCACCCACCCAGGGAGGAAGACCTACGAGCAGTACTTC
-	TRBV6-1	-	TRBJ1-2	CASSESGAYGYTF	TGTGCCAGCAGTGAATCAGGGGCCTATGGCTACACCTTC
-	TRBV6-1	-	TRBJ1-2	CASSELKRGGYTF	TGTGCCAGCAGTGAACTAAAAAGGGGTGGCTACACCTTC
-	TRBV7-2	TRBD1	TRBJ1-2	CASSLGRGQAYGYTF	TGTGCCAGCAGCTTAGGTCGGGGACAGGCCTATGGCTACACCTTC
few	TRBV28	-	TRBJ2-3	CASSLVRYTQYF	TGTGCCAGCAGTCTAGTGAGGTATACGCAGTATTTT
-	TRBV6-5	-	TRBJ1-1	CASIGTEAFF	TGTGCCAGCATCGGGACTGAAGCTTTCTTT
-	TRBV7-9	-	TRBJ2-1	CASSLRLWGRNHNEQFF	TGTGCCAGCAGCCTGCGACTTTGGGGGAGGAACCACAATGAGCAGTTCTTC
-	TRBV27	-	TRBJ2-5	CASNVRAGAGETQYF	TGTGCCAGCAACGTTAGAGCAGGGGCGGGGGAGACCCAGTACTTC
-	TRBV25-1	TRBD1	TRBJ1-4	CASRDRGTTNEKLFF	TGTGCCAGCCGGGACAGGGGAACAACTAATGAAAAACTGTTTTTT
-	TRBV19	-	TRBJ1-5	CASSRSSDQPQHF	TGTGCCAGTAGTAGGTCGAGCGATCAGCCCCAGCATTTT
-	TRBV9	-	TRBJ1-2	CASSELGTPATAYGYTF	TGTGCCAGCAGCGAACTCGGGACACCCGCGACGGCCTACGGCTACACCTTC
-	TRBV27	-	TRBJ2-7	CASSYQGTYEQYF	TGTGCCAGCAGTTACCAGGGCACCTACGAGCAGTACTTC
-	TRBV28	-	TRBJ1-1	CASSSGVDHEAFF	TGTGCCAGCAGTTCCGGAGTCGACCATGAAGCTTTCTTT
-	TRBV7-9	-	TRBJ2-1	CASSRSISSYNEQFF	TGTGCCAGCAGCCGGAGCATATCCTCCTACAATGAGCAGTTCTTC
-	TRBV5-1	-	TRBJ2-1	CASSPDRVYNEQFF	TGCGCCAGCAGCCCCGACAGAGTCTACAATGAGCAGTTCTTC
once	TRBV11-2	TRBD1	TRBJ2-7	CASRLGRNRGQGDGEQYF	TGTGCCAGCAGATTAGGGCGAAACCGAGGACAGGGGGACGGCGAGCAGTACTTC
-	TRBV19	TRBD1	TRBJ1-1	CASTTGAPEAFF	TGTGCCAGTACTACAGGGGCTCCTGAAGCTTTCTTT
-	TRBV30	-	TRBJ1-5	CAWSHQPHSNQPQHF	TGTGCCTGGAGTCATCAGCCTCATAGCAATCAGCCCCAGCATTTT
-	TRBV4-1	TRBD2	TRBJ2-4	CASSQEGTSGLAKNIQYF	TGCGCCAGCAGCCAAGAAGGGACTAGCGGTCTAGCCAAAAACATTCAGTACTTC
-	TRBV11-2	TRBD2	TRBJ2-7	CASSPRTSGLYEQYF	TGTGCCAGCAGCCCAAGGACTAGCGGACTCTACGAGCAGTACTTC
-	TRBV19	-	TRBJ1-5	CASSQKRDRLPVNQPQHF	TGTGCCAGTAGTCAGAAGCGTGACAGGCTACCGGTCAATCAGCCCCAGCATTTT
-	TRBV30	-	TRBJ1-2	CAWSITGLANYGYTF	TGTGCCTGGAGTATAACAGGATTAGCTAACTATGGCTACACCTTC
-	TRBV19	-	TRBJ1-5	CASRTVGSNQPQHF	TGTGCCAGTAGAACGGTGGGTAGCAATCAGCCCCAGCATTTT
once	TRBV28	TRBD2	TRBJ2-5	CASSPNGVAGVWETQYF	TGTGCCAGCAGCCCAAACGGGGTAGCGGGAGTGTGGGAGACCCAGTACTTC
-	TRBV30	-	TRBJ2-7	CAWSVGRGDSYEQYF	TGTGCCTGGAGTGTAGGACGAGGGGACTCCTACGAGCAGTACTTC
-	TRBV18	-	TRBJ1-1	CASSPLLEKTEAFF	TGTGCCAGCTCACCGTTGCTTGAGAAAACTGAAGCTTTCTTT
-	TRBV11-2	TRBD1	TRBJ1-4	CASSPPGTGEKLFF	TGTGCCAGCAGCCCCCCCGGGACAGGGGAAAAACTGTTTTTT
-	TRBV5-1	-	TRBJ1-1	CASSPLGVWGQGDNEAFF	TGCGCCAGCAGCCCTTTGGGTGTGTGGGGACAAGGGGATAATGAAGCTTTCTTT
-	TRBV19	TRBD2	TRBJ2-7	CASSIGEGGSYEQYF	TGTGCCAGTAGTATCGGGGAGGGTGGCTCCTACGAGCAGTACTTC
once	TRBV10-1	TRBD1	TRBJ1-1	CASVRPTRQGDTEAFF	TGCGCCTCCGTGCGTCCGACGCGACAGGGGGACACTGAAGCTTTCTTT
once	TRBV7-2	TRBD1	TRBJ2-7	CASSFPRTGPVSYEQYF	TGTGCCAGCAGCTTCCCCCGGACAGGGCCGGTCTCCTACGAGCAGTACTTC
-	TRBV10-3	TRBD1	TRBJ2-3	CAISDGTGSGDTQYF	TGTGCCATCAGTGACGGGACAGGGAGTGGAGATACGCAGTATTTT
-	TRBV27	-	TRBJ2-7	CASRRSRGEGSYEQYF	TGTGCCAGCAGGCGCAGCAGGGGCGAAGGCTCCTACGAGCAGTACTTC
-	TRBV5-8	TRBD2	TRBJ2-3	CASSLGLLAVVLTDTQYF	TGTGCCAGCAGCCTTGGATTACTAGCGGTAGTGCTCACAGATACGCAGTATTTT
-	TRBV5-6	-	TRBJ2-7	CASSLGTGEQYF	TGTGCCAGCAGCCTTGGGACGGGCGAGCAGTACTTC
-	TRBV28	-	TRBJ1-2	CASSPTGLYYGYTF	TGTGCCAGCAGTCCTACAGGGCTATACTATGGCTACACCTTC
-	TRBV27	TRBD2	TRBJ2-3	CASSLSGSGTDTQYF	TGTGCCAGCAGTCTTAGCGGGAGTGGGACAGATACGCAGTATTTT
few	TRBV27	-	TRBJ1-2	CASSSGVPRSGYTF	TGTGCCAGCAGTTCAGGGGTACCGAGGAGTGGCTACACCTTC
few	TRBV6-1	TRBD1	TRBJ1-5	CASSEADGQGDQPQHF	TGTGCCAGCAGTGAAGCCGACGGACAGGGCGATCAGCCCCAGCATTTT
few	TRBV15	-	TRBJ2-2	CATSIRVNTGELFF	TGTGCCACCAGCATCCGAGTGAACACCGGGGAGCTGTTTTTT